Below, 10 T cell receptor beta chains from the same sample are listed, as sequenced in a study of shared clonotypes between healthy human individuals. CD8 cells classed as naive were CD45RO-negative and positively selected for CCR7, excluding terminally differentiated effector memory CD45RA+ cells. Measured with immunoSEQ multiplex PCR; TCRdb has only the in-frame clones, and not every one. The table has some 2,000,000 clones, about 95% seen once; the top ten hold 1.1%. Material for sequencing was naive CD8+ T cells sorted from blood. All receptors come from a man aged 18-30 years in good health.

This clone was seen just once. The V gene is TRBV10-3, the J gene TRBJ1-4, with D possibly TRBD1 on 6 matching bases. V shed 2 bases and J shed 0 bases, with 13 bases lying between them. The CDR3 runs to 17 residues. Germline V gene data show CDR1 as ENHRY and CDR2 as SYGVKD. The CDR3 DNA reads as TGTGCCATCAGTGAGCCAGGGGAGGGGGCAACTAATGAAAAACTGTTTTTT. Translation gives CAISEPGEGATNEKLFF.

J is TRBJ1-1 and V is TRBV19; D unresolved. The CDR3 length is 15 residues. V gave up 9 bases and J gave up 0 bases, with 17 bases separating them. Germline-derived CDR1 and CDR2 are LNHDA and SQIVND (reference sequence). The CDR3 sequence is CASPAPGGMNTEAFF. Here the CDR3 DNA reads TGTGCCAGCCCCGCCCCCGGAGGGATGAACACTGAAGCTTTCTTT.

V usage is TRBV9 and J usage is TRBJ2-3; 9 bases are shared with TRBD1. The CDR3 is 18 residues long. Trimming removed 4 bases from V and 2 bases from J; junction bases left unmatched: 14. Looked up from germline, CDR1 is SGDLS and CDR2 is YYNGEE. The CDR3 reads CASSTGPGTGFLTDTQYF. CDR3 coding DNA: TGTGCCAGCAGCACCGGTCCCGGGACAGGGTTCCTCACAGATACGCAGTATTTT.

The chain recombines TRBV5-8 with TRBJ2-4; D is tentatively TRBD1 or TRBD2 (5 bases each). The V and J ends lost 0 bases and 1 base respectively, with 17 bases between them. Germline CDR1 is SGHTS and CDR2 is YDEGEE. This CDR3 region has 18 residues. The CDR3 loop reads CASSLVGDLGSAKNIQYF. The CDR3 DNA follows: TGTGCCAGCAGCTTGGTCGGGGACCTCGGGTCGGCCAAAAACATTCAGTACTTC.

This chain links TRBV4-2 with TRBJ2-5; 7 positions match TRBD1. With 3 bases clipped from V and 5 bases from J, the junction kept 12 bases outside the gene matches. This CDR3 has 16 residues. Germline V gene data show CDR1 as LGHNA and CDR2 as YNFKEQ. DNA for the CDR3: TGTGCCAGCAGCCAGGACGGGACAGACCTCGGGGAGACCCAGTACTTC. Translation: CASSQDGTDLGETQYF.

V and J are TRBV13 and TRBJ2-1; 13 bases fit TRBD2. Germline CDR1 and CDR2: PRHDT and FYEKMQ (reference sequence). The CDR3 spans 19 residues. V was clipped by 3 bases and J by 4 bases; unmatched bases: 12. The CDR3 loop is CASSFSYMGLAGLYNEQFF. In DNA, the CDR3 is TGTGCCAGCAGCTTCTCCTACATGGGACTAGCGGGATTATACAATGAGCAGTTCTTC.

The chain uses TRBV5-4 and TRBJ1-1; 8 bases match TRBD1. After removal of 4 bases from V and 8 bases from J, the junction contained 10 bases not matched to a gene. The germline V gene has CDR1 SGHNT and CDR2 YYREEE (reference sequence). This CDR3 has 14 amino acids. The CDR3 loop reads CASSHDRGVKEAFF. The CDR3 DNA sequence: TGTGCCAGCAGCCATGACAGGGGCGTAAAGGAAGCTTTCTTT.

CDR3 sequence reads: CAWSTEQETQYF. The CDR3 DNA reads as TGTGCCTGGAGTACCGAACAAGAGACCCAGTACTTC. V gene TRBV30 combines with J gene TRBJ2-5; D call uncertain. Per the germline V gene, CDR1 is GTSNPN and CDR2 is SVGIG (reference sequence). V dropped 2 bases and J dropped 2 bases, with 6 bases sitting between them. The CDR3 is 12 amino acids.

The chain uses TRBV30 and TRBJ2-5, with D uncertain. The CDR3 consists of 13 residues. Trimming removed 6 bases at V and 5 bases at J, with 16 bases between. Germline V gene lookup returns CDR1 GTSNPN and CDR2 SVGIG (reference sequence). CDR3 sequence reads: CACNPELWETQYF. CDR3 coding DNA: TGTGCCTGTAATCCGGAACTATGGGAGACCCAGTACTTC. Using reference TRBV30 and TRBJ2-5 for the parts outside the CDR3, the full variable domain is SQTIHQWPATLVQPVGSPLSLECTVEGTSNPNLYWYRQAAGRGLQLLFYSVGIGQISSEVPQNLSASRPQDRQFILSSKKLLLSDSGFYLCACNPELWETQYFGPGTRLLVL.

The genes are TRBV7-9 and TRBJ2-3; 12 bases align to TRBD2. The V segment lost 6 bases and the J segment 1 base; nucleotides outside the gene matches: 8. The CDR3 extends over 17 amino acids. Germline CDR1 SEHNR, CDR2 FQNEAQ (reference sequence). Written as DNA, the CDR3 is TGTGCCAGCAGGGCCGCTAGCGGGGGGGGTGGCACAGATACGCAGTATTTT. Translated, it gives CASRAASGGGGTDTQYF.